These T cell receptor beta chains were read from a single sample in a study of cytomegalovirus exposure and HLA in healthy donors. Sequencing was performed with immunoSEQ multiplex PCR; in TCRdb, only in-frame clones are kept and a portion is missing. Among about 150,000 clones listed, about 81% were seen once. Sequencing input: PBMCs. All receptors derive from a man aged 25 to 40 in good health and CMV-seronegative. CDR3s include the opening cysteine and the closing phenylalanine or tryptophan. D genes are given only for firm matches.

j_gene: TRBJ2-1
d_gene: NA
v_gene: TRBV5-1
CDR3aa: CASREQFGNEQFF

j_gene: TRBJ1-1
d_gene: NA
v_gene: TRBV7-9
CDR3aa: CASRGGPTNTEAFF

j_gene: TRBJ1-2
d_gene: NA
v_gene: TRBV7-2
CDR3aa: CASSLETAGYGYTF

j_gene: TRBJ1-5
d_gene: NA
v_gene: TRBV6-1
CDR3aa: CASQYRDGNQPQHF

j_gene: TRBJ2-1
d_gene: NA
v_gene: TRBV9
CDR3aa: CASSVEGDTYNEQFF

j_gene: TRBJ1-3
d_gene: NA
v_gene: TRBV11-1
CDR3aa: CASSLAWGSGNTIYF

j_gene: TRBJ1-1
d_gene: TRBD1
v_gene: TRBV5-6
CDR3aa: CASSSDRGRLGEAFF

j_gene: TRBJ1-2
d_gene: NA
v_gene: TRBV5-1
CDR3aa: CASSSGDNYGYTF

j_gene: TRBJ1-1
d_gene: TRBD1
v_gene: TRBV2
CDR3aa: CASRLQTGINTEAFF

j_gene: TRBJ2-7
d_gene: NA
v_gene: TRBV27
CDR3aa: CASSFSSGVGHNYEQYF

j_gene: TRBJ1-2
d_gene: TRBD1
v_gene: TRBV5-5
CDR3aa: CASSGGQGGYGYTF

j_gene: TRBJ1-4
d_gene: NA
v_gene: TRBV6-5
CDR3aa: CASSYTREGEKLFF

j_gene: TRBJ2-3
d_gene: TRBD1
v_gene: TRBV30
CDR3aa: CAWSLTGQGHF

j_gene: TRBJ1-2
d_gene: TRBD1
v_gene: TRBV28
CDR3aa: CASTKVRGHYGYTF

j_gene: TRBJ1-1
d_gene: NA
v_gene: TRBV7-9
CDR3aa: CASSIRVDEAFF

j_gene: TRBJ1-2
d_gene: NA
v_gene: TRBV7-8
CDR3aa: CASSPTEFTNYGYTF

j_gene: TRBJ2-5
d_gene: TRBD1
v_gene: TRBV6-1
CDR3aa: CASGQAETQYF

j_gene: TRBJ1-1
d_gene: NA
v_gene: TRBV28
CDR3aa: CASRDPQGRNTEAFF

j_gene: TRBJ2-2
d_gene: TRBD1
v_gene: TRBV4-1
CDR3aa: CASSRTGDTGELFF

j_gene: TRBJ1-2
d_gene: TRBD1
v_gene: TRBV4-2
CDR3aa: CASSHHGQGNRGYGYTF

j_gene: TRBJ1-4
d_gene: NA
v_gene: TRBV28
CDR3aa: CASSFMGRINEKLFF

j_gene: TRBJ2-7
d_gene: NA
v_gene: TRBV27
CDR3aa: CASSLVWGVGYEQYF

j_gene: TRBJ2-3
d_gene: TRBD2
v_gene: TRBV7-2
CDR3aa: CASSPGGPGTDTQYF

j_gene: TRBJ2-1
d_gene: TRBD2
v_gene: TRBV5-1
CDR3aa: CASSLGLAGLNEQFF

j_gene: TRBJ2-1
d_gene: NA
v_gene: TRBV5-6
CDR3aa: CASSSPGEPRDSYNEQFF

j_gene: TRBJ1-2
d_gene: NA
v_gene: TRBV6-5
CDR3aa: CASSSLNYYGYTF

j_gene: TRBJ1-5
d_gene: NA
v_gene: TRBV27
CDR3aa: CASSQRNQPQHF

j_gene: TRBJ2-5
d_gene: TRBD2
v_gene: TRBV5-4
CDR3aa: CASSFRGEETQYF

j_gene: TRBJ1-2
d_gene: TRBD1
v_gene: TRBV27
CDR3aa: CASSFGNMDRAGGYTF

j_gene: TRBJ2-1
d_gene: NA
v_gene: TRBV5-1
CDR3aa: CASSLVGAGAYNEQFF

j_gene: TRBJ1-1
d_gene: TRBD1
v_gene: TRBV7-9
CDR3aa: CASSLADRGTAFF

j_gene: TRBJ1-4
d_gene: TRBD1
v_gene: TRBV4-2
CDR3aa: CASSHSGQGKKLFF

j_gene: TRBJ1-1
d_gene: NA
v_gene: TRBV5-4
CDR3aa: CASSSVDRNTEAFF

j_gene: TRBJ2-7
d_gene: TRBD1
v_gene: TRBV5-6
CDR3aa: CASSLYRGLYEQYF

j_gene: TRBJ1-1
d_gene: NA
v_gene: TRBV5-6
CDR3aa: CASSLDRGTEAFF

j_gene: NA
d_gene: NA
v_gene: TRBV5-5
CDR3aa: CASSVGNRYEQYF

j_gene: TRBJ2-5
d_gene: NA
v_gene: TRBV5-4
CDR3aa: CASSVDTTVPYF

j_gene: TRBJ1-3
d_gene: NA
v_gene: TRBV7-6
CDR3aa: CASSSSDSSGNTIYF

j_gene: TRBJ1-1
d_gene: TRBD1
v_gene: TRBV28
CDR3aa: CASSLFQGQGAIDEAFF

j_gene: TRBJ2-5
d_gene: NA
v_gene: TRBV11-2
CDR3aa: CASAGETQYF

j_gene: TRBJ1-1
d_gene: NA
v_gene: TRBV6-5
CDR3aa: CASSSGDTEAFF

j_gene: TRBJ2-5
d_gene: NA
v_gene: TRBV5-1
CDR3aa: CASRQGGETQYF

j_gene: TRBJ2-5
d_gene: TRBD1
v_gene: TRBV19
CDR3aa: CASSTRTIDRGGETQYF

j_gene: TRBJ1-4
d_gene: NA
v_gene: TRBV7-6
CDR3aa: CASSSRQINEKLFF

j_gene: TRBJ2-3
d_gene: TRBD2
v_gene: TRBV5-6
CDR3aa: CASSLPGLGDTQYF

j_gene: TRBJ1-2
d_gene: NA
v_gene: TRBV28
CDR3aa: CASRAGGITNYGYTF

j_gene: TRBJ1-5
d_gene: NA
v_gene: TRBV28
CDR3aa: CASSPRDTPSQPQHF

j_gene: TRBJ1-6
d_gene: NA
v_gene: TRBV27
CDR3aa: CASSWSGNYNSPLHF

j_gene: TRBJ2-7
d_gene: NA
v_gene: TRBV13
CDR3aa: CASSARETHYEQYF

j_gene: TRBJ1-4
d_gene: NA
v_gene: TRBV20-1
CDR3aa: CQAGHEKLFF

j_gene: TRBJ2-5
d_gene: NA
v_gene: TRBV7-6
CDR3aa: CASSLVGVRYQETQYF

j_gene: TRBJ2-7
d_gene: TRBD1
v_gene: TRBV27
CDR3aa: CASSVGTASYEQYF

j_gene: TRBJ1-5
d_gene: NA
v_gene: TRBV6-1
CDR3aa: CASSEAPGPVPNQPQHF

j_gene: TRBJ2-5
d_gene: NA
v_gene: TRBV2
CDR3aa: CASIKQSTPRAQYF

j_gene: TRBJ2-2
d_gene: NA
v_gene: TRBV7-6
CDR3aa: CASSPQEAETGELFF

j_gene: TRBJ1-1
d_gene: NA
v_gene: TRBV19
CDR3aa: CASSIDTRTEAFF

j_gene: TRBJ2-2
d_gene: NA
v_gene: TRBV28
CDR3aa: CASSFRGYGELFF

j_gene: TRBJ1-2
d_gene: TRBD1
v_gene: TRBV7-9
CDR3aa: CASSLPPGTGGTGYTF

j_gene: TRBJ1-1
d_gene: TRBD1
v_gene: TRBV4-1
CDR3aa: CASSQEEGTGLMNTEAFF

j_gene: TRBJ2-1
d_gene: TRBD1
v_gene: TRBV14
CDR3aa: CASSQSYRGNEQFF